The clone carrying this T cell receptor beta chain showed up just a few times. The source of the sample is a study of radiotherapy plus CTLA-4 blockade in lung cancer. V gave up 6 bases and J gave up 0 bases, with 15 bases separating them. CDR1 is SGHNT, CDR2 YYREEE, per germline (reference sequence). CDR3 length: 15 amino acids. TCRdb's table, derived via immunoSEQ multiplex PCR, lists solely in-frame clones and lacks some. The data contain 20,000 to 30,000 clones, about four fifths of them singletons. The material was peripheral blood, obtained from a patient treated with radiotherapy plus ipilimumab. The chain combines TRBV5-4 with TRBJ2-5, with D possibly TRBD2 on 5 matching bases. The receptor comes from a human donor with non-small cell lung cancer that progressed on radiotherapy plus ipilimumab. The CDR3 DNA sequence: TGTGCCAGCACGCGGGCGGTGCTGTACCAAGAGACCCAGTACTTC. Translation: CASTRAVLYQETQYF.